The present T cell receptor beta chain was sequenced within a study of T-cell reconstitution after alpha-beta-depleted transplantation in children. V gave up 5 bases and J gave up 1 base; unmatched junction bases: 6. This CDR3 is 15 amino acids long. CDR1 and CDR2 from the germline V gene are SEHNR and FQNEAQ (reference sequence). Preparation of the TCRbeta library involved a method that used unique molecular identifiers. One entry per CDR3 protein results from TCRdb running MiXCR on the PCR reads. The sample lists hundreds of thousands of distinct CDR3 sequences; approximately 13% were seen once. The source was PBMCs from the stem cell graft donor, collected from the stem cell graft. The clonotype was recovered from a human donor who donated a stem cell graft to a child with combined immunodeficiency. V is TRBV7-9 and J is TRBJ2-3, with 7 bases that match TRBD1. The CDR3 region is CASSQGQRRTDTQYF. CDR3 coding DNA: TGTGCCAGCAGCCAGGGACAGAGACGCACAGATACGCAGTATTTT.